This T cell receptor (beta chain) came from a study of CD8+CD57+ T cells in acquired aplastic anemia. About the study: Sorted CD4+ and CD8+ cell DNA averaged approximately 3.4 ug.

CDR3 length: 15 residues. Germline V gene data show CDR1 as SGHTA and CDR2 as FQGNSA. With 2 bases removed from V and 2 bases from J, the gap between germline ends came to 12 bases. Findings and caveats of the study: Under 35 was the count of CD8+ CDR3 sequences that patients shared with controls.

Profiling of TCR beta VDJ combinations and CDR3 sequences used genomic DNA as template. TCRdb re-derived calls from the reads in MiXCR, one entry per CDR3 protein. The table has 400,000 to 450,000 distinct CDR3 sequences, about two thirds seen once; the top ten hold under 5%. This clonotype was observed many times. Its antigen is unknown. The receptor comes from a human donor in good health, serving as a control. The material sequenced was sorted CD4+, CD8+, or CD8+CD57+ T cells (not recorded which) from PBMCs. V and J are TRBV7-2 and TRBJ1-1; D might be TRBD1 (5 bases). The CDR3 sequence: CASSLWGRGNTEAFF. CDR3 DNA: TGTGCCAGCAGCTTATGGGGAAGGGGTAACACTGAAGCTTTCTTT.